The 7 T cell receptor beta chains reported below all come from one sample, sequenced in a study of T cell responses to AZD1222 COVID-19 vaccine. Produced via immunoSEQ multiplex PCR; TCRdb's table is partial and in-frame only. The table records approximately 96,000 clones, around 84% of them present only once. The sequencing used peripheral blood, collected 28 days after the second AZD1222 dose. These receptors were taken from an adult who received the AZD1222 COVID-19 vaccine.

Concerning this clone itself: The sample carries other DNA sequences with the same CDR3. This rearrangement joins TRBV6-5 to TRBJ1-2; D unclear. CDR3 size: 12 residues. The germline V gene has CDR1 MNHEY and CDR2 SVGAGI. Trimming left V 6 bases short and J 1 base short, with 6 bases between. CDR3 sequence: CASRRDNYGYTF. The DNA of the CDR3 is TGTGCCAGCAGGAGAGATAACTATGGCTACACCTTC.

V is TRBV27 and J is TRBJ2-7; D gene ambiguous. Germline V gene lookup returns CDR1 MNHEY and CDR2 SMNVEV (reference sequence). The CDR3 is 15 amino acids. Deletions cut 0 bases from V and 2 bases from J, with 11 bases between. The chain's CDR3 is CASSLSFSATYEQYF. CDR3 nucleotide sequence: TGTGCCAGCAGTTTATCCTTCAGCGCTACCTACGAGCAGTACTTC.

This sequence joins TRBV5-1 and TRBJ2-7, with 8 bases identical to TRBD2. V lost 4 bases to trimming and J lost 3 bases; unmatched junction nucleotides: 9. This CDR3 is 15 amino acids long. Germline CDR1 SGHRS, CDR2 YFSETQ. CDR3 nucleotide sequence: TGCGCCAGCAGCCCTAACCCGGGGACTAGCTACGAGCAGTACTTC. This gives the protein CASSPNPGTSYEQYF.

The chain employs TRBV28 and TRBJ2-1; the D is unclear. The germline CDR1 and CDR2 sequences are MDHEN and SYDVKM. The V and J ends lost 5 bases and 0 bases respectively, with 8 bases between them. This CDR3 is 14 amino acids long. CDR3 sequence: CASSEHSSYNEQFF. The CDR3 DNA is TGTGCCAGCAGTGAACATAGCTCCTACAATGAGCAGTTCTTC.

The CDR3 sequence: CASTFGGLLTYEQYF. CDR3 coding DNA: TGCGCCAGCACATTTGGTGGGCTTCTTACCTACGAGCAGTACTTC. The V call is TRBV5-1, the J call TRBJ2-7; D ambiguous. CDR3 size: 15 residues. V gave up 6 bases and J gave up 2 bases, with 18 bases separating them. The germline V gene encodes CDR1 SGHRS and CDR2 YFSETQ.

The V call is TRBV3-1 (or the pseudogene TRBV3-2), the J call TRBJ2-2; 11 positions agree with TRBD2. CDR3 length: 20 residues. Germline lookup yields CDR1 LGHDT and CDR2 YNNKEL (reference sequence). V was pared by 6 bases and J by 8 bases, with 23 bases of the junction left unmatched. In DNA, the CDR3 is TGTGCCAGCAGTCAGATACCCAGCTCCGGGACTAGCGGTGAACGGGGGGAGCTGTTTTTT. The encoded protein is CASSQIPSSGTSGERGELFF.

About this clone: Compared with germline, one end of the junction differs, possibly owing to a read error. The V and J genes are TRBV5-6 and TRBJ2-3; the match to TRBD1 covers 9 bases. CDR3 length: 15 amino acids. Germline V gene lookup returns CDR1 SGHDT and CDR2 YYEEEE. Here the CDR3 DNA reads TGTGCCAGCAGCTCCGGGACAGGGAGCACAGATATGCAGTATTTT. It specifies CASSSGTGSTDMQYF. Supplemented by reference TRBV5-6 and TRBJ2-3, the full variable domain reads DAGVTQSPTHLIKTRGQQVTLRCSPKSGHDTVSWYQQALGQGPQFIFQYYEEEERQRGNFPDRFSGHQFPNYSSELNVNALLLGDSALYLCASSSGTGSTDMQYFGPGTRLTVL.